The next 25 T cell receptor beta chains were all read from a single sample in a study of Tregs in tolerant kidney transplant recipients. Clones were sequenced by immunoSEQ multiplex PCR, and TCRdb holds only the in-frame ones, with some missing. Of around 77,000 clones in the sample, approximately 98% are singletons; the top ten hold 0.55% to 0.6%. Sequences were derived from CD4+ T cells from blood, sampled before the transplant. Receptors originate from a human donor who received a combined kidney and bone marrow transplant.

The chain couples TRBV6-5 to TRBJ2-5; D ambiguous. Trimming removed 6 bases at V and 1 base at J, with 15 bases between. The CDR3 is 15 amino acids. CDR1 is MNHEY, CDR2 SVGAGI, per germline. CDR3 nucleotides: TGTGCCAGCAGCCGACTCGTCAGACGCCAAGAGACCCAGTACTTC. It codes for CASSRLVRRQETQYF.

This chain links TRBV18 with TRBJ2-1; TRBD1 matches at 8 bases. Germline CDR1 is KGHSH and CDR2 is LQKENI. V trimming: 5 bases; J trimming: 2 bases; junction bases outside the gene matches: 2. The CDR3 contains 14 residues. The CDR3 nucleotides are TGTGCCAGCTCAAGGACAGGGACCTACAATGAGCAGTTCTTC. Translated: CASSRTGTYNEQFF.

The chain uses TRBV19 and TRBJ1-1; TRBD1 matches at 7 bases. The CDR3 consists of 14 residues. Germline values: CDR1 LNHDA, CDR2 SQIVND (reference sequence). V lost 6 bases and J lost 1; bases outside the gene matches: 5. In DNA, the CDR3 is TGTGCCAGTAGGCGGGACAGCGGGAACACTGAAGCTTTCTTT. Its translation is CASRRDSGNTEAFF.

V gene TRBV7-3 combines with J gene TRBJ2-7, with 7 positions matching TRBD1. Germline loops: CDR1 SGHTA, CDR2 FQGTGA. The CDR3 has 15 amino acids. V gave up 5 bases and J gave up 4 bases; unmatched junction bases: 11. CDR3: CASSRTGASGYEQYF. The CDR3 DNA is TGTGCCAGCAGCCGTACAGGGGCTAGTGGGTACGAGCAGTACTTC.

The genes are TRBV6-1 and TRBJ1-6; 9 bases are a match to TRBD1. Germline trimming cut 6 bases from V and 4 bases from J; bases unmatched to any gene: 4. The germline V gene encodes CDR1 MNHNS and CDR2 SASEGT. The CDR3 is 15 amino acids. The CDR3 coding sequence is TGTGCCAGCAGAACCGGGACAGGGTATAATTCACCCCTCCACTTT. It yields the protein CASRTGTGYNSPLHF.

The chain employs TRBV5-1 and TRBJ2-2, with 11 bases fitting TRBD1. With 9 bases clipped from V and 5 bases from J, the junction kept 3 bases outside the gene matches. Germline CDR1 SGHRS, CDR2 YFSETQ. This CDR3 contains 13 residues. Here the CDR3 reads CATGTGGTGELFF. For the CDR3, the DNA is TGCGCCACCGGGACAGGGGGAACCGGGGAGCTGTTTTTT.

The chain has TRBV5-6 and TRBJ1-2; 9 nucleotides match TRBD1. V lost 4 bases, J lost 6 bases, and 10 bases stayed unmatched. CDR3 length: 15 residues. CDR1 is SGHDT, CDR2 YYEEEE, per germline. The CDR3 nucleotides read TGTGCCAGCAGCGCGGGGACAGGGTATATCCATGGCTACACCTTC. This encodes CASSAGTGYIHGYTF.

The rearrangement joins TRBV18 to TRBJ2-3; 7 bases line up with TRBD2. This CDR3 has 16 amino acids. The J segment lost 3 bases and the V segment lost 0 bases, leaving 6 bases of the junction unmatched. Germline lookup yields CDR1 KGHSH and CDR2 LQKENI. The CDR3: CASSPPSDGGTDTQYF. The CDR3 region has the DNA TGTGCCAGCTCACCACCCTCAGACGGGGGGACAGATACGCAGTATTTT.

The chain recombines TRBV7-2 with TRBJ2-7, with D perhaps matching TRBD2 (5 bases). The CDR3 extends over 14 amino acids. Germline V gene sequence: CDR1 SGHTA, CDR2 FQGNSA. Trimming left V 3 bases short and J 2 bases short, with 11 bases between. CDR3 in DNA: TGTGCCAGCAGCTTTATAGCGCCTACCTACGAGCAGTACTTC. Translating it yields CASSFIAPTYEQYF.

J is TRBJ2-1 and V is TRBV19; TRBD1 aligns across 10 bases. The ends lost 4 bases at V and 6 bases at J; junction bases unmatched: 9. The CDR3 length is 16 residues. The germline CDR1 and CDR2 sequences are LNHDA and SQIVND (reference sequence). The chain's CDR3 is CASSKGGTGALNEQFF. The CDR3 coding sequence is TGTGCCAGTAGTAAAGGGGGGACAGGGGCCCTCAATGAGCAGTTCTTC.

CDR3 in amino acids: CASTATGETGGYTF. CDR3 nucleotides: TGTGCCAGCACGGCGACAGGGGAGACAGGAGGCTACACCTTC. The chain is built from TRBV6-1 and TRBJ1-2; 8 positions agree with TRBD1. The V gene's germline CDR1 is MNHNS and CDR2 SASEGT. After removal of 7 bases from V and 8 bases from J, the junction contained 12 bases not matched to a gene. The CDR3 loop spans 14 amino acids.

DNA for the CDR3: TGCGCCAGCAGCTTATCAGGGGAAAACACTGAAGCTTTCTTT. Translating gives CASSLSGENTEAFF. The chain uses TRBV5-1 and TRBJ1-1; perhaps TRBD1 as D (6 bases). CDR3 length equals 14 residues. Germline V lookup: CDR1 SGHRS, CDR2 YFSETQ. V was shortened by 2 bases and J by 2 bases, with 10 bases between the two germline ends.

CDR3 amino acids: CASSQPSAVAEAFF. In DNA form, the CDR3 reads TGTGCCAGCAGCCAACCGTCCGCCGTAGCTGAAGCTTTCTTT. This chain uses TRBV4-2 with TRBJ1-1; D is uncertain. The CDR3 has 14 residues. Germline values: CDR1 LGHNA, CDR2 YNFKEQ. V was shortened by 2 bases and J by 6 bases, with 13 bases between the two germline ends.

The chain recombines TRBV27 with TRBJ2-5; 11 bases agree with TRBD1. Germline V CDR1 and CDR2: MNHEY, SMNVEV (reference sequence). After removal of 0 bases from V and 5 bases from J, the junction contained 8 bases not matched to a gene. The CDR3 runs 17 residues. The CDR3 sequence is CASSLSGGQGVRETQYF. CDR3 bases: TGTGCCAGCAGTTTATCGGGGGGACAGGGGGTGAGGGAGACCCAGTACTTC.

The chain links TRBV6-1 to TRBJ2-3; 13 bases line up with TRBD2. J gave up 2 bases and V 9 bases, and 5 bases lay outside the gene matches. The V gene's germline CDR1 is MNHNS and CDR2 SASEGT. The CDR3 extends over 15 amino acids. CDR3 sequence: CASPGLAGFTDTQYF. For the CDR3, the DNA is TGTGCCAGTCCGGGACTAGCGGGATTCACAGATACGCAGTATTTT.

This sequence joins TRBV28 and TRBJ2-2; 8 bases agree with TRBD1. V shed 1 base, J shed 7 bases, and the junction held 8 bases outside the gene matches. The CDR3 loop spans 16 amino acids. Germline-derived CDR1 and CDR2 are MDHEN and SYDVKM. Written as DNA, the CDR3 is TGTGCCAGCAGTTTATCGCAGGGGGCAAGAGTCGGGGAGCTGTTTTTT. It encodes CASSLSQGARVGELFF.

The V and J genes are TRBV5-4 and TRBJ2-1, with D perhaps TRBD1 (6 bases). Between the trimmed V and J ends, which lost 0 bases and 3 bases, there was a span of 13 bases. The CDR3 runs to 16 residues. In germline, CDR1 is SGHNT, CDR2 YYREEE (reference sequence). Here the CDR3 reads CASSLGAGENYNEQFF. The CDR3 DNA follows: TGTGCCAGCAGCTTGGGGGCAGGGGAAAACTACAATGAGCAGTTCTTC.

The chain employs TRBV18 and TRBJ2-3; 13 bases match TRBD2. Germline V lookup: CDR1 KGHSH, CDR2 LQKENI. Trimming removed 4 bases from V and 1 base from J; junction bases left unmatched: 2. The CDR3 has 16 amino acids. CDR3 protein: CASSRGLAGGTDTQYF. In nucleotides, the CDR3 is TGTGCCAGCTCACGAGGACTAGCGGGGGGCACAGATACGCAGTATTTT.

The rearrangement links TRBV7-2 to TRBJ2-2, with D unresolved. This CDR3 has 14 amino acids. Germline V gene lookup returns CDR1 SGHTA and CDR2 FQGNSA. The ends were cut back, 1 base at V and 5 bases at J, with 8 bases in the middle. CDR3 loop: CASSLDAFTGELFF. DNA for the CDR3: TGTGCCAGCAGCTTAGATGCGTTTACCGGGGAGCTGTTTTTT.

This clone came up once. CDR3 in DNA: TGTGCCACCAGCCTGCTGGGCGGGAACTCCTACGAGCAGTACTTC. Its protein is CATSLLGGNSYEQYF. The genes are TRBV15 and TRBJ2-7, with D perhaps TRBD2 (6 bases). The germline V and J ends were trimmed by 5 bases and 0 bases, with 14 bases remaining between them. The germline V gene encodes CDR1 LNHNV and CDR2 YYDKDF (reference sequence). The CDR3 loop spans 15 amino acids.

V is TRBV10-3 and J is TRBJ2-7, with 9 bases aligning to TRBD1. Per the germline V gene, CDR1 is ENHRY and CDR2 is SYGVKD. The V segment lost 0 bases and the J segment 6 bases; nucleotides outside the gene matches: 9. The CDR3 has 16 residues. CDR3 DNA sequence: TGTGCCATCAGTGAGTCTTACCGGGACAGGGTAGGCGAGCAGTACTTC. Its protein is CAISESYRDRVGEQYF.

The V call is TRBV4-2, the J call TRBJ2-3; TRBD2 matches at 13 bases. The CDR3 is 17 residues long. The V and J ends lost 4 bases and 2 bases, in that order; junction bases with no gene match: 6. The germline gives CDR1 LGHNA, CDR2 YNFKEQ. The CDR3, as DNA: TGTGCCAGCAGCCGAGGACTAGCGGGGGTTCCCACAGATACGCAGTATTTT. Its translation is CASSRGLAGVPTDTQYF.

DNA of the CDR3: TGCGCCAGCAGCAGTGACACCGAGAGTTTCACAGATACGCAGTATTTT. This gives the protein CASSSDTESFTDTQYF. The gene calls are TRBV4-3 and TRBJ2-3; no definite D call. V dropped 5 bases and J dropped 2 bases, with 17 bases sitting between them. CDR1 and CDR2 (germline): LGHNA, YSLEER. This CDR3 has 16 amino acids.

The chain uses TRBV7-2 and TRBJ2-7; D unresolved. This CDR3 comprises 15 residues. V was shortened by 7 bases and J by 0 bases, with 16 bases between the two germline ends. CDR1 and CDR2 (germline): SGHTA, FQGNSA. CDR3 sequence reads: CASTPRGLSSYEQYF. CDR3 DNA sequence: TGTGCCAGCACCCCGCGAGGTCTTAGCTCCTACGAGCAGTACTTC.

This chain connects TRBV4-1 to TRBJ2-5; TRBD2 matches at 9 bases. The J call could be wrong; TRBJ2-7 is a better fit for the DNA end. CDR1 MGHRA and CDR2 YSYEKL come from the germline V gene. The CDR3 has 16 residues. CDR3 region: CASSQDYTSGPYEQYF. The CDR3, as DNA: TGCGCCAGCAGCCAAGATTACACTAGCGGGCCCTACGAGCAGTACTTC.